A selection of T cell receptor beta chains follows, all from one sample in a study of blood T cell repertoires in COVID-19. TCRdb keeps only in-frame clones here, not all; method: immunoSEQ multiplex PCR. The sample has roughly 500,000 clones, 89% seen once; the top ten hold about 0.91%. The sample taken for sequencing was peripheral blood. These receptors all stem from a man aged 18 to 29 with COVID-19, enrolled during active disease. CDR3s include the opening cysteine and the closing phenylalanine or tryptophan. The order of the fields is J gene, V gene, D gene, clone size, CDR3 DNA, CDR3 protein. D genes are given only for firm matches. Clone size appears in some rows only: once, few, many, or a class for an expanded clone.

>TRBJ2-7|TRBV30|TRBD2|.
TGTGCCTGGAGTGCAAGGGGACTAGCGGGGATCTCCTACGAGCAGTACTTC
CAWSARGLAGISYEQYF
>TRBJ2-2|TRBV3-1/TRBV3-2|.|.
TGTGCCAGCAGCCCGCCTTGGGGGGGCGATGGTTGGACCGGGGAGCTGTTTTTT
CASSPPWGGDGWTGELFF
>TRBJ1-1|TRBV3-1/TRBV3-2|.|.
TGTGCCAGCAGCCTCGGGGTTGAAGCTTTCTTT
CASSLGVEAFF
>TRBJ1-1|TRBV5-6|.|once
TGTGCCAGCAGCTTAACAGGAAGTCGCACTGAAGCTTTCTTT
CASSLTGSRTEAFF
>TRBJ2-1|TRBV24-1|TRBD2|.
TGTGCCACCAGTGATACGGACGGGAGGGCCGCAAAAAATGAGCAGTTCTTC
CATSDTDGRAAKNEQFF
>TRBJ2-2|TRBV6-5|.|.
TGTGCCAGCAGACCCCTTAGCGGTAGCCCCGGGGAGCTGTTTTTT
CASRPLSGSPGELFF
>TRBJ2-4|TRBV2|TRBD1|.
TGTGCCACCAGCCTAGGGGGCGCCAAAAACATTCAGTACTTC
CATSLGGAKNIQYF
>TRBJ2-2|TRBV6-1|TRBD2|.
TGTGCCAGCAGTGAAAGGGCTAGCGGGAGCACCGGGGAGCTGTTTTTT
CASSERASGSTGELFF
>TRBJ1-2|TRBV19|TRBD1|.
TGTGCCAGTAGTACAACAGGGGGCGGCTATGGCTACACCTTC
CASSTTGGGYGYTF
>TRBJ1-6|TRBV5-1|TRBD1|few
TGCGCCAGCAGCCGGGACAGGGCTGTCTATAATTCACCCCTCCACTTT
CASSRDRAVYNSPLHF
>TRBJ1-1|TRBV27|.|.
TGTGCCAGCAGTTTGGGGGGGGTGAACACTGAAGCTTTCTTT
CASSLGGVNTEAFF